This TCR beta chain derives from a study of regulatory T cells in long-lasting Graves disease. Regarding the study as a whole: TCR diversity was lower in persistent than newly diagnosed Graves' disease.

Between the trimmed V and J ends, which lost 5 bases and 4 bases, there was a span of 21 bases. Germline-derived CDR1 and CDR2 are DFQATT and SNEGSKA (reference sequence). The CDR3 extends over 16 amino acids. Construction of TCR beta libraries relied on iRepertoire HTBI primers and on Arm-PCR targeting CDR3 regions. MiXCR, applied by TCRdb to the multiplex PCR reads, yields one record per CDR3 protein. This table holds roughly 700,000 distinct CDR3 sequences, 25% to 30% found once. Sample time point: persistent/refractory GD, antithyroid drugs over 5 years with positive TRAb. PBMC RNA served as the TCR library source. This clonotype was recorded a few times. The antigen is undetermined.

This receptor was identified in a female donor with Graves disease. This chain uses TRBV20-1 with TRBJ1-5; D may be TRBD1 (5 bases). This sample comprised peripheral blood mononuclear cells (PBMCs), obtained when the disease was refractory, from a patient treated with antithyroid drugs. The CDR3 DNA reads as TGCAGTGCTCAAAAAGCAGGGACTGAGAAAAATCAGCCCCAGCATTTT. It codes for CSAQKAGTEKNQPQHF.